This T cell receptor beta chain is drawn from a study of blood T cell repertoires in COVID-19. Study in general: From the United States, Italy and Spain came samples of acute and convalescent COVID-19. T cells, B-cell-depleted T cells, or PBMCs supplied cDNA or gDNA.

Original processing notes: Reference gene primer amplification yielded estimated nucleated cell counts. Some clones are missing from TCRdb's copy, which holds only in-frame ones; the method was immunoSEQ multiplex PCR. V and J calls and clone size are those listed in that table; D and trimming were worked out from the DNA. The sample comprises more than 100,000 clones, about 89% of which are singletons, and approximately 3.3% rests with the top ten. The CDR3 totals 12 residues. V was pared by 4 bases and J by 0 bases, with 4 bases between. The germline V gene has CDR1 MDHEN and CDR2 SYDVKM. The sample was peripheral blood. The chain joins TRBV28 to TRBJ2-7, with D uncertain. The TCR comes from a woman aged 55-69 years with acute or convalescent COVID-19. CDR3 loop: CASSSLSYEQYF. The CDR3 nucleotides read TGTGCCAGCAGTTCCCTCTCCTACGAGCAGTACTTC. Combining the CDR3 with reference TRBV28 and TRBJ2-7 gives the whole variable domain DVKVTQSSRYLVKRTGEKVFLECVQDMDHENMFWYRQDPGLGLRLIYFSYDVKMKEKGDIPEGYSVSREKKERFSLILESASTNQTSMYLCASSSLSYEQYFGPGTRLTVT.